This TCR beta chain was recovered during a study of blood T cells in healthy people across ages. Study-level results: With donor CMV status unknown, expanded clonotype changes were possibly confounded. Across the age range, TCR beta diversity per million T cells fell in a roughly linear way.

This clonotype occurred a few times. Its antigen is undetermined. The CDR3 is made up of 12 amino acids. The V gene lost 4 bases and the J gene lost 10 bases, with 11 bases spanning the gap. Per the germline V gene, CDR1 is MNHEY and CDR2 is SVGEGT. Using a J-beta primer mix together with a sample-barcoded 5' primer, a second PCR was run for about 6 to 12 cycles. TCRdb used MiXCR to reprocess the 5' RACE reads, holding one entry per CDR3 protein. The sample comprises around 1,000,000 distinct CDR3 sequences, 35% to 45% of which are singletons, and about 12% rests with the top ten. The chain uses TRBV6-2 or TRBV6-3 and TRBJ2-1, with D unclear. This sequence originates from a man aged 18 to 29 in good health. What was sequenced was blood. CDR3 residues: CASSSEILEQFF. The DNA for the CDR3 is TGTGCCAGCAGTTCCGAGATTTTGGAGCAGTTCTTC.